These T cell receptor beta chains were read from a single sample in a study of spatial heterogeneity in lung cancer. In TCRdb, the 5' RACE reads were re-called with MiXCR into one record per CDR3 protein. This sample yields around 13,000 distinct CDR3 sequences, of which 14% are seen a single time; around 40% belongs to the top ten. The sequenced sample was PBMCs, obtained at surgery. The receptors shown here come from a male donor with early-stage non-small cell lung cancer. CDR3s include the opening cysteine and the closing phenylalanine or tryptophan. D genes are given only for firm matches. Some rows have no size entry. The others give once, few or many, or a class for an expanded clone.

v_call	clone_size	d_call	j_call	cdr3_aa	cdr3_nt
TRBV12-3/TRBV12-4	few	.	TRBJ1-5	CASSRGVFGNQPQHF	TGTGCCAGCAGTCGAGGGGTATTTGGTAATCAGCCCCAGCATTTT
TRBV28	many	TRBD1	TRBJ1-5	CATGRGRDQPQHF	TGTGCCACCGGCAGGGGGCGGGATCAGCCCCAGCATTTT
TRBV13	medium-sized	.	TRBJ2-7	CASSLGAGAVHEQYF	TGTGCCAGCAGCTTAGGAGCAGGGGCGGTCCACGAGCAGTACTTC
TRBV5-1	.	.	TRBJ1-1	CASSLGAASADTEAFF	TGCGCCAGCAGCTTGGGGGCAGCCTCAGCGGACACTGAAGCTTTCTTT
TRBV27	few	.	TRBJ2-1	CASRPGPRYNEQFF	TGTGCCAGCAGACCGGGGCCCCGCTACAATGAGCAGTTCTTC
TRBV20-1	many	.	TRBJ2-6	CSARHGNSGANVLTF	TGCAGTGCTAGGCACGGTAACTCTGGGGCCAACGTCCTGACTTTC
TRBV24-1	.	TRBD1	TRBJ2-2	CATNDRGAGELFF	TGTGCCACCAATGACAGGGGAGCCGGGGAGCTGTTTTTT
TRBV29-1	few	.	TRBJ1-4	CSVGGGYEKLFF	TGCAGCGTCGGAGGGGGGTATGAAAAACTGTTTTTT
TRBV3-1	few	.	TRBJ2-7	CASSQLGKTYEQYF	TGTGCCAGCAGCCAACTCGGGAAGACCTACGAGCAGTACTTC
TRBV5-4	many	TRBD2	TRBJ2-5	CASSLVSGGQETQYF	TGTGCCAGCAGCTTGGTCAGCGGGGGGCAAGAGACCCAGTACTTC
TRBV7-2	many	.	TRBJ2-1	CASSSWNEQFF	TGTGCCAGCAGCTCCTGGAATGAGCAGTTCTTC
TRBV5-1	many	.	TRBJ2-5	CASSLGALETQYF	TGCGCCAGCAGCTTGGGAGCGCTAGAGACCCAGTACTTC
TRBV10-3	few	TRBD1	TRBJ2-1	CATAGTGSYNEQFF	TGTGCCACCGCCGGGACAGGGTCCTACAATGAGCAGTTCTTC
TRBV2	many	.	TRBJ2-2	CASSGGQMFSGELFF	TGTGCCAGCAGTGGGGGGCAGATGTTCTCCGGGGAGCTGTTTTTT
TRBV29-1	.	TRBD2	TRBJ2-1	CSVEGLAGGTGQFF	TGCAGCGTTGAAGGGCTAGCGGGGGGGACAGGGCAGTTCTTC
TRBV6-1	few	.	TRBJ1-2	CASSHRELGYGYTF	TGTGCCAGCAGTCACAGGGAACTAGGTTATGGCTACACCTTC
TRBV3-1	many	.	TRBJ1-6	CASSETGTYNSPLHF	TGTGCCAGCAGCGAAACCGGGACCTATAATTCACCCCTCCACTTT
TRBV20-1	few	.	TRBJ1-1	CSARGLGGNTEAFF	TGCAGTGCTAGAGGGCTCGGAGGGAACACTGAAGCTTTCTTT
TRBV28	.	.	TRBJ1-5	CASSLVGIENQPQHF	TGTGCCAGCAGTTTAGTCGGTATTGAAAATCAGCCCCAGCATTTT
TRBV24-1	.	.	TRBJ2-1	CATSDFGGADEQFF	TGTGCCACCAGTGATTTTGGGGGGGCGGATGAGCAGTTCTTC
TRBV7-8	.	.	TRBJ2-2	CASSLGTDTGELFF	TGTGCCAGCAGCTTAGGGACAGACACCGGGGAGCTGTTTTTT
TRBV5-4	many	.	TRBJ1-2	CASSLDRNYGYTF	TGTGCCAGCAGCTTGGACAGGAACTATGGCTACACCTTC
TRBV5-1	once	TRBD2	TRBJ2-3	CASRFSSGGATDTQYF	TGCGCCAGCAGGTTCTCCAGCGGGGGGGCTACAGATACGCAGTATTTT
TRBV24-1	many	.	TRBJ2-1	CATSLDGFAEQFF	TGTGCCACCAGCCTGGACGGCTTTGCTGAGCAGTTCTTC
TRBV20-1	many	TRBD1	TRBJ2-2	CSATDRAGELFF	TGCAGTGCTACGGACAGGGCCGGGGAGCTGTTTTTT
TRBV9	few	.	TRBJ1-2	CASSEGDDYGYTF	TGTGCCAGCAGCGAGGGGGATGACTATGGCTACACCTTC
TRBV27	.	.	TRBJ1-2	CASSSRGGDANYGYTF	TGTGCCAGCAGTTCCCGGGGGGGTGACGCTAACTATGGCTACACCTTC
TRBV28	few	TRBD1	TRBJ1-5	CASSFRQGGHQPQHF	TGTGCCAGCAGTTTTCGACAGGGGGGCCATCAGCCCCAGCATTTT
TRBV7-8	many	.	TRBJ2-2	CASSSAGASNTGELFF	TGTGCCAGCAGCTCTGCAGGGGCATCGAACACCGGGGAGCTGTTTTTT
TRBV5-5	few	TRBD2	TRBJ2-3	CASIPGAGGRGTQYF	TGTGCCAGCATCCCGGGAGCGGGGGGACGTGGCACGCAGTATTTT
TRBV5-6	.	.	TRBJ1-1	CASSLMGGTEAFF	TGTGCCAGCAGCTTGATGGGTGGGACTGAAGCTTTCTTT
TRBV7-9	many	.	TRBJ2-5	CASSLRTAQETQYF	TGTGCCAGCAGCTTAAGGACGGCGCAAGAGACCCAGTACTTC
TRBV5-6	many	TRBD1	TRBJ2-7	CASRQTKRDRLSGYEQYF	TGTGCCAGCAGACAGACCAAGAGGGACAGACTCTCGGGGTACGAGCAGTACTTC
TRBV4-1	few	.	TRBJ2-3	CASSQGLSGMATDTQYF	TGCGCCAGCAGCCAGGGCCTGTCGGGGATGGCGACAGATACGCAGTATTTT
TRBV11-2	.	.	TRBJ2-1	CASSSPRRRGLYNEQFF	TGTGCCAGCAGCTCCCCCAGAAGGCGGGGGCTCTACAATGAGCAGTTCTTC
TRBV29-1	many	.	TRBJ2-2	CSVDPNRGTGELFF	TGCAGCGTTGATCCCAATCGGGGGACCGGGGAGCTGTTTTTT
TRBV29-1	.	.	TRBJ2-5	CSVDGRAKGTQYF	TGCAGCGTTGATGGACGGGCCAAGGGGACCCAGTACTTC
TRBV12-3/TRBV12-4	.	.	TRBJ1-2	CASSLGFSRGTF	TGTGCCAGCAGCCTTGGTTTTAGTCGTGGCACCTTC
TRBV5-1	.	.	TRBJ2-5	CASSRTGIQETQYF	TGCGCCAGCAGCCGAACAGGAATTCAAGAGACCCAGTACTTC
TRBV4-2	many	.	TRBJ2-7	CASSQGEDYEQYF	TGTGCCAGCAGCCAAGGGGAAGACTACGAGCAGTACTTC
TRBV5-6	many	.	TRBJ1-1	CASSSSAEAFF	TGTGCCAGCAGCTCCTCAGCTGAAGCTTTCTTT
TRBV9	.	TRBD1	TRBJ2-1	CASSVDGQGYNEQFF	TGTGCCAGCAGCGTAGATGGACAGGGCTACAATGAGCAGTTCTTC
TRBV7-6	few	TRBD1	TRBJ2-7	CASSLNQGAGEQYF	TGTGCCAGCAGCTTAAATCAGGGGGCGGGCGAGCAGTACTTC
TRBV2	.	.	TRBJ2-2	CASRSGGTGELFF	TGTGCCAGCAGGTCCGGGGGCACCGGGGAGCTGTTTTTT
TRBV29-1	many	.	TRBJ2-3	CSVESPAIDTQYF	TGCAGCGTTGAATCCCCAGCGATAGATACGCAGTATTTT
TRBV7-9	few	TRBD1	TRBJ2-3	CASSLGDREADTQYF	TGTGCCAGCAGCTTAGGGGACAGGGAAGCAGATACGCAGTATTTT
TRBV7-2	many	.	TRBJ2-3	CASSFSPPDTQYF	TGTGCCAGCAGCTTTAGCCCCCCAGATACGCAGTATTTT
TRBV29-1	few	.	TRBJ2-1	CSVGNNEQFF	TGCAGCGTTGGGAACAATGAGCAGTTCTTC
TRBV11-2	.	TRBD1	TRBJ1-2	CASSIQQGAPFYGYTF	TGTGCCAGCAGCATTCAACAGGGGGCTCCCTTCTATGGCTACACCTTC
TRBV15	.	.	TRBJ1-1	CATSRDGQPSTEAFF	TGTGCCACCAGCAGAGATGGACAGCCGAGTACTGAAGCTTTCTTT
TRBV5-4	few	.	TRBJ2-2	CASSLRDTYTGELFF	TGTGCCAGCAGCCTGAGGGACACCTACACCGGGGAGCTGTTTTTT
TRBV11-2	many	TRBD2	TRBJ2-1	CASSLTLRGGGNNEQFF	TGTGCCAGCAGCTTAACCCTCCGGGGCGGGGGAAACAATGAGCAGTTCTTC
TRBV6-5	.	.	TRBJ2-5	CASSYSAGSEETQYF	TGTGCCAGCAGTTACTCCGCCGGTTCTGAAGAGACCCAGTACTTC